The 14 T cell receptor beta chains below all came from one sample that was sequenced in a study of blood T cell repertoires in COVID-19. TCRdb's table, derived via immunoSEQ multiplex PCR, lists solely in-frame clones and lacks some. Of 150,000 to 200,000 clones in the sample, about 72% were seen once. The specimen was PBMCs or T cells enriched from blood (not recorded which). These receptors all stem from a woman between 45 and 60 years old who had recovered from COVID-19.

Only one count was recorded for this clone. This chain uses TRBV10-3 with TRBJ1-1; a possible D gene is TRBD1 (5 bases). Per the germline V gene, CDR1 is ENHRY and CDR2 is SYGVKD. V lost 3 bases and J 1 base, leaving 9 bases between the germline ends. The CDR3 sequence is 14 residues long. CDR3 bases: TGTGCCATCAGTGACCAGACAGCGAACACTGAAGCTTTCTTT. Translation: CAISDQTANTEAFF.

V and J are TRBV3-1 (or the pseudogene TRBV3-2) and TRBJ2-3; TRBD2 aligns across 7 bases. The CDR3 length is 13 residues. V lost 1 base, J lost 14 bases, and 9 bases stayed unmatched. The germline CDR1 and CDR2 sequences are LGHDT and YNNKEL (reference sequence). CDR3 nucleotide sequence: TGTGCCAGCAGCCAAGGTGGACAAGCGGGATGGTATTTT. It translates to CASSQGGQAGWYF.

The chain employs TRBV6-5 and TRBJ1-3, with D uncertain. Trimming shortened V by 2 bases and J by 2 bases, and 7 bases separated the two germline ends. The CDR3 extends over 14 amino acids. CDR1 is MNHEY and CDR2 is SVGAGI in the germline V gene. In DNA, the CDR3 is TGTGCCAGCAGTTACGGCCGAACTGGAAACACCATATATTTT. Translating it yields CASSYGRTGNTIYF.

This clone occurred a few times. The gene calls are TRBV3-1 (or the pseudogene TRBV3-2) and TRBJ1-2; D ambiguous. This CDR3 contains 14 residues. V lost 3 bases and J 2 bases, leaving 10 bases between the germline ends. The germline V gene encodes CDR1 LGHDT and CDR2 YNNKEL (reference sequence). This CDR3 reads CASSQVYSNYGYTF. The CDR3 DNA follows: TGTGCCAGCAGCCAGGTCTACAGCAACTATGGCTACACCTTC.

The V call is TRBV29-1, the J call TRBJ2-7; TRBD2 might be the D (6 bases). This CDR3 region has 15 residues. The V and J ends lost 4 bases and 6 bases respectively, with 22 bases between them. Germline V gene data show CDR1 as SQVTM and CDR2 as ANQGSEA. CDR3 region: CSVVAPLSGAREQYF. The CDR3 DNA sequence: TGCAGCGTTGTGGCTCCGCTCTCGGGAGCTCGCGAGCAGTACTTC.

This chain connects TRBV21-1 to TRBJ2-7; the table's TRBD1 call for D was not verified on the DNA. TRBV21-1 represents a pseudogene. This CDR3 comprises 17 residues. CDR3: CASSKGRQGALTYEQYF. CDR3 DNA sequence: TGTGCCAGCAGCAAAGGACGCCAGGGGGCCTTAACCTACGAGCAGTACTTC.

This clone was found a few times. The chain recombines TRBV5-1 with TRBJ2-2; D is possibly TRBD1 (6 bases). The germline V gene has CDR1 SGHRS and CDR2 YFSETQ. Trimming removed 3 bases from V and 3 bases from J, with 9 bases in between. The CDR3 length is 14 residues. The CDR3: CASSSGADTGELFF. CDR3 in DNA: TGCGCCAGCAGCTCAGGGGCCGACACCGGGGAGCTGTTTTTT.

This clone was counted a few times. The chain uses TRBV7-8 and TRBJ2-1; D might be TRBD2 (6 bases). The length of the CDR3 is 15 residues. The V end was cut by 10 bases, the J end by 1 base, with 17 bases between. The germline V gene has CDR1 SGHVS and CDR2 FQNEAQ. The chain's CDR3 is CATTSRERSYNEQFF. The CDR3 DNA reads TGTGCCACTACGAGCCGGGAGCGGTCCTACAATGAGCAGTTCTTC.

The V gene is TRBV7-9, the J gene TRBJ1-2; D is unclear. Trimming left V 1 base short and J 8 bases short, with 11 bases between. The CDR3 totals 13 residues. Germline V gene lookup returns CDR1 SEHNR and CDR2 FQNEAQ (reference sequence). The DNA of the CDR3 is TGTGCCAGCAGCTTAGGGCCCCCGTGGGGCTACACCTTC. It specifies CASSLGPPWGYTF. The whole variable domain, remainder taken from reference TRBV7-9 and TRBJ1-2, is DTGVSQNPRHKITKRGQNVTFRCDPISEHNRLYWYRQTLGQGPEFLTYFQNEAQLEKSRLLSDRFSAERPKGSFSTLEIQRTEQGDSAMYLCASSLGPPWGYTFGSGTRLTVV.

To note about this clone: The sample has other DNA sequences that encode this CDR3 too. This sequence joins TRBV2 and TRBJ2-1, with D unclear. Trimming left V 6 bases short and J 3 bases short, with 3 bases between. Germline-derived CDR1 and CDR2 are SNHLY and FYNNEI. This CDR3 comprises 11 residues. The CDR3: CASSSYNEQFF. As DNA, the CDR3 is TGTGCCAGCAGCAGCTACAATGAGCAGTTCTTC.

This chain joins TRBV12-2 and TRBJ1-1. TRBV12-2 is marked as a pseudogene. This CDR3 is built from 17 residues. CDR3 in amino acids: CASRLDGGGGLVTEAFF. CDR3 nucleotide sequence: TGTGCAAGTCGCTTAGACGGCGGGGGCGGGTTAGTCACTGAAGCTTTCTTT.

This chain uses TRBV6-2 or TRBV6-3 with TRBJ2-1; D is unresolved. V shed 3 bases and J shed 2 bases, with 5 bases lying between them. The CDR3 totals 13 residues. Germline-derived CDR1 and CDR2 are MNHEY and SVGEGT. The CDR3 DNA follows: TGTGCCAGCAGTTATCTCGCCTACAATGAGCAGTTCTTC. Its translation is CASSYLAYNEQFF.

This clone turned up a few times. The gene calls are TRBV5-1 and TRBJ2-5; D perhaps matches TRBD1 (5 bases). The CDR3 spans 12 residues. The V gene lost 7 bases and the J gene lost 5 bases, with 12 bases spanning the gap. Germline-derived CDR1 and CDR2 are SGHRS and YFSETQ. The CDR3 sequence: CASFEPGETQYF. In nucleotides, the CDR3 is TGCGCCAGCTTCGAACCAGGGGAGACCCAGTACTTC.

The gene calls are TRBV11-1 and TRBJ1-6; the D gene is possibly TRBD1 (5 bases). Germline CDR1 SGHAT, CDR2 FQDESV (reference sequence). V lost 4 bases and J lost 4, with 8 bases in between. The CDR3 loop spans 14 amino acids. The CDR3 coding sequence is TGTGCCAGCAGCTCGGACATGTATAATTCACCCCTCCACTTT. Encoded protein: CASSSDMYNSPLHF.